The clone carrying this TCR beta chain appeared once. What it recognizes is unknown. Measured with immunoSEQ multiplex PCR; TCRdb has only the in-frame clones, and not every one. The table shows under 13,000 clones, with around 76% occurring only once. The germline gives CDR1 KGHSH, CDR2 LQKENI. The CDR3 spans 17 residues. The ends lost 0 bases at V and 9 bases at J; junction bases unmatched: 9. The data were obtained in a study of PD-1 blockade in classical Hodgkin lymphoma. Regarding time point: cycle 4 day 1 (C4D1), after 6 weeks of nivolumab. Every patient experienced relapse after autologous stem cell transplantation, and brentuximab vedotin exposure varied. The CD4+ T cells used were purified from thawed PBMCs through magnetic negative selection. Study-level points and caveats: Prior therapy or disease activity may underlie the repertoire differences, whose causes remain undefined. It was CD4+ TCR diversity, not CD8+, that rose significantly by C4D1.

This sequence was found in a human donor with classical Hodgkin lymphoma. The chain has TRBV18 and TRBJ2-1; 12 bases line up with TRBD2. The sample was CD4+ T cells from blood, taken before the fourth cycle of nivolumab. CDR3 residues: CASSPPSLAGGRGEQFF. In nucleotides, the CDR3 is TGTGCCAGCTCACCACCGTCACTAGCGGGGGGACGGGGTGAGCAGTTCTTC.